Shown below are 17 T cell receptor beta chains from a single sample sequenced in a study of shared clonotypes between healthy human individuals. Selected positively for CCR7 and CD45RO-negative, naive CD8 cells excluded terminally differentiated effector memory CD45RA+ cells. Method: immunoSEQ multiplex PCR; TCRdb's copy keeps in-frame clones and lacks some. The sample shows around 560,000 clones, roughly 96% of them seen only once. The sequencing input was naive CD8+ T cells sorted from blood. Every receptor here comes from a woman in her thirties in good health.

The rearrangement uses TRBV25-1 and TRBJ1-3; TRBD1 is a possible D gene (6 bases). In germline, CDR1 is MGHDK, CDR2 SYGVNS. The CDR3 is 13 amino acids. Trimming left V 8 bases short and J 4 bases short, with 12 bases between. CDR3: CASGGAYGNTIYF. The DNA of the CDR3 is TGTGCCAGCGGGGGGGCGTACGGAAACACCATATATTTT.

V usage is TRBV6-6 and J usage is TRBJ2-7; perhaps D is TRBD1 or TRBD2 (5 bases each). V dropped 7 bases and J dropped 5 bases, with 15 bases sitting between them. CDR1 and CDR2 (germline): MNHNY, SVGAGI (reference sequence). This CDR3 is 13 amino acids long. CDR3 coding DNA: TGTGCCAGCACCTTTTTCCAGGGAGACGAGCAGTACTTC. Its protein product is CASTFFQGDEQYF.

V and J are TRBV30 and TRBJ2-7; D gene uncertain. CDR3 length: 12 amino acids. Germline CDR1 and CDR2: GTSNPN and SVGIG (reference sequence). V dropped 4 bases and J dropped 8 bases, with 15 bases sitting between them. The CDR3 DNA is TGTGCCTGGAACGGGCTCCTAGGGAAGCAGTACTTC. Amino acids: CAWNGLLGKQYF. The full variable domain, rest sourced from reference TRBV30 and TRBJ2-7, is SQTIHQWPATLVQPVGSPLSLECTVEGTSNPNLYWYRQAAGRGLQLLFYSVGIGQISSEVPQNLSASRPQDRQFILSSKKLLLSDSGFYLCAWNGLLGKQYFGPGTRLTVT.

The chain has TRBV6-5 and TRBJ2-2, with D unclear. CDR3 length equals 13 residues. Germline V gives CDR1 MNHEY, CDR2 SVGAGI. Trimming left V 7 bases short and J 3 bases short, with 9 bases between. CDR3 loop: CASTKIYTGELFF. In DNA form, the CDR3 reads TGTGCCAGCACAAAGATCTACACCGGGGAGCTGTTTTTT.

This chain connects TRBV27 to TRBJ2-7, with TRBD2 as a possible D gene (5 bases). The germline V gene encodes CDR1 MNHEY and CDR2 SMNVEV (reference sequence). The CDR3 is made up of 14 amino acids. The V end was cut by 2 bases, the J end by 6 bases, with 14 bases between. The CDR3 bases are TGTGCCAGCAGTTTAATATCGTCAGCGGCCGAGCAGTACTTC. Translating it yields CASSLISSAAEQYF.

The chain joins TRBV10-3 to TRBJ2-7; the D gene is possibly TRBD2 (6 bases). Trimming removed 6 bases from V and 2 bases from J, with 11 bases in between. Germline V gene data show CDR1 as ENHRY and CDR2 as SYGVKD. The CDR3 extends over 13 amino acids. DNA for the CDR3: TGTGCCATCAGGGGAGGTGGAGCCTACGAGCAGTACTTC. Translated: CAIRGGGAYEQYF.

The V gene is TRBV19, the J gene TRBJ2-1; D gene unclear. The length of the CDR3 is 16 residues. The germline gives CDR1 LNHDA, CDR2 SQIVND (reference sequence). V was pared by 4 bases and J by 4 bases, with 17 bases between. DNA for the CDR3: TGTGCCAGTAGTACGCTCATGGGTCTCGAATACAATGAGCAGTTCTTC. It encodes CASSTLMGLEYNEQFF.

In this sample, this clone turned up a few times. The rearrangement links TRBV5-1 to TRBJ2-1, with 9 nucleotides matching TRBD2. After removal of 4 bases from V and 1 base from J, the junction contained 6 bases not matched to a gene. Germline V lookup: CDR1 SGHRS, CDR2 YFSETQ. The CDR3 spans 16 residues. CDR3 amino acids: CASSVSGSVSYNEQFF. The DNA of the CDR3 is TGCGCCAGCAGCGTTAGCGGGAGTGTATCCTACAATGAGCAGTTCTTC.

This sequence joins TRBV4-1 and TRBJ2-7; 11 bases are shared with TRBD2. The CDR3 is 16 amino acids. V shed 4 bases, J shed 0 bases, and the junction held 5 bases outside the gene matches. Looked up from germline, CDR1 is MGHRA and CDR2 is YSYEKL. CDR3: CASSPWTSGHSYEQYF. The CDR3 bases are TGCGCCAGCAGCCCCTGGACTAGCGGGCACTCCTACGAGCAGTACTTC.

V gene TRBV28 combines with J gene TRBJ2-6, with unresolved D. V lost 3 bases, J lost 4 bases, and 19 bases lay in between. This CDR3 contains 18 residues. CDR1 is MDHEN and CDR2 is SYDVKM in the germline V gene. The CDR3 here is CASSFPPTLRAGANVLTF. In DNA, the CDR3 is TGTGCCAGCAGTTTTCCCCCGACTCTCCGGGCCGGGGCCAACGTCCTGACTTTC.

The rearrangement joins TRBV7-3 to TRBJ2-1; 12 bases line up with TRBD2. CDR3 length: 16 residues. Germline trimming cut 3 bases from V and 9 bases from J; bases unmatched to any gene: 9. The germline V gene has CDR1 SGHTA and CDR2 FQGTGA. CDR3 amino acids: CASSFGLAGRFGEQFF. In DNA form, the CDR3 reads TGTGCCAGCAGCTTCGGACTAGCGGGACGTTTTGGTGAGCAGTTCTTC. The full variable domain, in which reference TRBV7-3 and TRBJ2-1 provide the parts outside the CDR3, is GAGVSQTPSNKVTEKGKYVELRCDPISGHTALYWYRQSLGQGPEFLIYFQGTGAADDSGLPNDRFFAVRPEGSVSTLKIQRTERGDSAVYLCASSFGLAGRFGEQFFGPGTRLTVL.

For the CDR3, the DNA is TGTGCCAGTAGTTGGGGCACCGGGATGAGCTCCTACAATGAGCAGTTCTTC. It yields the protein CASSWGTGMSSYNEQFF. The chain uses TRBV19 and TRBJ2-1; the D call may be TRBD1 or TRBD2 (5 bases each). Deletions cut 5 bases from V and 0 bases from J, with 17 bases between. CDR3 size: 17 residues. The germline V gene has CDR1 LNHDA and CDR2 SQIVND (reference sequence).

The chain combines TRBV7-2 with TRBJ1-4; 9 nucleotides match TRBD1. CDR3 size: 18 residues. CDR1 and CDR2 from the germline V gene are SGHTA and FQGNSA. After removal of 0 bases from V and 0 bases from J, the junction contained 5 bases not matched to a gene. In nucleotides, the CDR3 is TGTGCCAGCAGCTTAGCGCCGGGACAGGGACCAACTAATGAAAAACTGTTTTTT. It yields the protein CASSLAPGQGPTNEKLFF.

CDR3 nucleotide sequence: TGTGCCAGCAGCCAACCGGGACTAGCATACGAGCAGTACTTC. Residues: CASSQPGLAYEQYF. The chain joins TRBV7-9 to TRBJ2-7; 9 positions match TRBD2. With 5 bases clipped from V and 4 bases from J, the junction kept 6 bases outside the gene matches. The CDR3 spans 14 residues. Germline CDR1 SEHNR, CDR2 FQNEAQ (reference sequence).

A note on this clone: Other DNA sequences in this sample translate to the same CDR3. This chain joins TRBV27 and TRBJ2-7; 7 nucleotides align to TRBD1. Germline CDR1 reads MNHEY; CDR2 reads SMNVEV (reference sequence). The V and J ends lost 8 bases and 4 bases, in that order; junction bases with no gene match: 11. This CDR3 comprises 14 residues. DNA for the CDR3: TGTGCCAGCTCGCTGAGGGGGCCGGCGTACGAGCAGTACTTC. Translating gives CASSLRGPAYEQYF.

The chain joins TRBV27 to TRBJ1-4, with a possible D match to TRBD1 (6 bases). Germline CDR1 and CDR2: MNHEY and SMNVEV (reference sequence). Trimming left V 4 bases short and J 7 bases short, with 13 bases between. The CDR3 is made up of 14 amino acids. This chain's CDR3 is CASSSGGAAEKLFF. For the CDR3, the DNA is TGTGCCAGCAGTTCGGGGGGCGCGGCTGAAAAACTGTTTTTT.

This chain joins TRBV6-5 and TRBJ1-5; D not resolved. Germline V gives CDR1 MNHEY, CDR2 SVGAGI. This CDR3 has 13 amino acids. V was shortened by 6 bases and J by 0 bases, with 6 bases between the two germline ends. CDR3 DNA: TGTGCCAGCAGGGGATTTAGCAATCAGCCCCAGCATTTT. Translating it yields CASRGFSNQPQHF.